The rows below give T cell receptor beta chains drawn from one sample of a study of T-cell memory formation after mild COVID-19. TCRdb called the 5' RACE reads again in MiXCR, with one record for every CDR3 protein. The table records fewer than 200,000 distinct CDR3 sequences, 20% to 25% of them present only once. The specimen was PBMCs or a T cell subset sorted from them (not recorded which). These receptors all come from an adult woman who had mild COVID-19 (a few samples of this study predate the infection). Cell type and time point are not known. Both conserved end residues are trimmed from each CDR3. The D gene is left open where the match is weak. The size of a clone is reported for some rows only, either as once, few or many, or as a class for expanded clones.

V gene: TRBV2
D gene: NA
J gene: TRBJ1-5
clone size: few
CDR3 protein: ASSEERGRYPEGNQPQH

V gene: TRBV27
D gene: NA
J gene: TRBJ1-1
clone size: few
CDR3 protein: ASSLSMRNTEAF

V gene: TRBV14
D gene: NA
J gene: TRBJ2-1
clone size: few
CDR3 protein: ASSQEWQPYNEQF

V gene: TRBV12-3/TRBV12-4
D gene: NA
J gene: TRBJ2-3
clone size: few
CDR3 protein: ASSFHPSTTGYYTDTQY

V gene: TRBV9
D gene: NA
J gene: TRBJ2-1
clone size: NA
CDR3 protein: ASSGGPIVNEQF

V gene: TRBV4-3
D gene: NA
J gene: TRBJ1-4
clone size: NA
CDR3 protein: ASSQDTPNAGKSNEKLF

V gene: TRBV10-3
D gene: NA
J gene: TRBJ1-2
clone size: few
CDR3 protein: ATSHRGAADGYT

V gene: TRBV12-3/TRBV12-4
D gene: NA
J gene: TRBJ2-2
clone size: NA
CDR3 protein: ASSPSRELF

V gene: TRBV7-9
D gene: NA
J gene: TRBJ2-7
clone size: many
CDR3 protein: ASSLDPTDEQY

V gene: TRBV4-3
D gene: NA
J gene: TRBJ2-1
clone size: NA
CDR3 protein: ASSQGGEYREQF

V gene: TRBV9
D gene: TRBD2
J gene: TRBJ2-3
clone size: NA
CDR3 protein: ASSVAGSGGATDTQY

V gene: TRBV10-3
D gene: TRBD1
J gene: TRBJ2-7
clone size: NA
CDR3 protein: AISLGWGQGAYEQY

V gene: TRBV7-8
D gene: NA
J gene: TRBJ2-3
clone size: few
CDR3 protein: ASRPTPVTDTQY

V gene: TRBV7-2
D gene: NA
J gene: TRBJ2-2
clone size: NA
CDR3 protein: ASSPRRYGGELF

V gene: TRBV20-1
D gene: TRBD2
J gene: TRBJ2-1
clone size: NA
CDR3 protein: SARWPSGGNEQF

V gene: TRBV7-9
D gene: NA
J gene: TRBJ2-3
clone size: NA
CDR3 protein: ASSLEGFGTDTQY

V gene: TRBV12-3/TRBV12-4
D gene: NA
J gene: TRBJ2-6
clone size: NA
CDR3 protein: ASSLLDSGTPISGANVLT

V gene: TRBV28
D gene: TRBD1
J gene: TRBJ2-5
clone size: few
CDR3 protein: ASSPGGQGTQY

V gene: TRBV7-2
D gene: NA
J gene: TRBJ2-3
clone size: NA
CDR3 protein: ASSLPGGVGDTQY

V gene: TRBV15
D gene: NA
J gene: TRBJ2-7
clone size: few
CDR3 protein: ATSRDLKQGYEQY

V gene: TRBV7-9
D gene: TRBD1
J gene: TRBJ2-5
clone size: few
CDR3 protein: ASSLGEQGSGETQY

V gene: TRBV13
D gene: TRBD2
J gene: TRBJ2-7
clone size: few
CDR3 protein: ASSLLGGGSSYEQY

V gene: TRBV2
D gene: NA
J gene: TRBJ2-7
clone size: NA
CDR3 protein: ASSFRKIYEQY

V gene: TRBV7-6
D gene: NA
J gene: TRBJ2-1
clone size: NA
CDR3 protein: ASSLASGLHDEQF

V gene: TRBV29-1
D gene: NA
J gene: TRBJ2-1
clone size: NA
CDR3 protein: SVSGTQGYEQF

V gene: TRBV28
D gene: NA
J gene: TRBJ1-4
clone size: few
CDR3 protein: ASSFIRGTNEKLF

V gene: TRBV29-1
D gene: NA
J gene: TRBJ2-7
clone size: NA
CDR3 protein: SVASGYEQY

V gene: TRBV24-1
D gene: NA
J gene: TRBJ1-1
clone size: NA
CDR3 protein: ATHDGTEAF

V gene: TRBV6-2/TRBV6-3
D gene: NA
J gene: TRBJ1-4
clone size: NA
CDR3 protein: ASSYSDGSNEKLF

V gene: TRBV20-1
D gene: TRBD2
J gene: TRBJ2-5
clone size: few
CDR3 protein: SAPGLAGEY

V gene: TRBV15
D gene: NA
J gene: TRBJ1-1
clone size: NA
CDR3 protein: ATSRTGGVNTEAF

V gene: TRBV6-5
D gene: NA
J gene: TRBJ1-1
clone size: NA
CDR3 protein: ASSYAAGRFFGAF

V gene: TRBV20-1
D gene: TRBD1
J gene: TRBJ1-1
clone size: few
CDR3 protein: SARGDRGMNTEAF